The 15 T cell receptor beta chains given below trace back to one sample, sequenced in a study of T cells in narcolepsy. The method was immunoSEQ multiplex PCR; TCRdb's version includes in-frame clones alone and lacks a portion of them. The table lists around 19,000 clones, less than 90% of them singletons. The sequenced sample consisted of memory (CD45RA-) CD4+ T cells from blood. These receptors originate from a human donor in good health.

This clone has just one count. The chain carries TRBV9 and TRBJ2-1; D is possibly TRBD2 (6 bases). With 3 bases removed from V and 7 bases from J, the gap between germline ends came to 14 bases. Per germline, CDR1 SGDLS and CDR2 YYNGEE. The CDR3 extends over 14 amino acids. The CDR3 DNA sequence: TGTGCCAGCAGCGATTCTAGCGTACAAAATGAGCAGTTCTTC. Translating gives CASSDSSVQNEQFF.

This chain connects TRBV29-1 to TRBJ2-7; 8 bases map to TRBD2. This CDR3 has 13 residues. Germline lookup yields CDR1 SQVTM and CDR2 ANQGSEA. Unmatched junction bases numbered 4, after V lost 4 bases and J lost 2 bases. The CDR3 sequence: CSVAAGGTYEQYF. CDR3 bases: TGCAGCGTTGCGGCGGGAGGAACCTACGAGCAGTACTTC.

The V and J genes are TRBV11-2 and TRBJ1-6, with D hard to call. V was pared by 5 bases and J by 9 bases, with 8 bases between. This CDR3 comprises 12 residues. The V gene's germline CDR1 is SGHAT and CDR2 FQNNGV. The CDR3 DNA reads as TGTGCCAGCAGCGACGTTCGTTCACCCCTCCACTTT. Amino acids: CASSDVRSPLHF.

V gene TRBV2 combines with J gene TRBJ1-6; unclear D gene. The V end lost 7 bases, the J end lost 9 bases, and 10 bases lay between the germline ends. The CDR3 spans 12 residues. Germline V gene data show CDR1 as SNHLY and CDR2 as FYNNEI. As DNA, the CDR3 is TGTGCCAGCACTATTATGGGTTCACCCCTCCACTTT. This gives the protein CASTIMGSPLHF.

Here the CDR3 DNA reads TGTGCCAGCAGCGTTTTCGGAGATACGCAGTATTTT. Encoded protein: CASSVFGDTQYF. The chain couples TRBV9 to TRBJ2-3; no clear D gene. The CDR3 length is 12 residues. The V end was cut by 2 bases, the J end by 5 bases, with 6 bases between. Per germline, CDR1 SGDLS and CDR2 YYNGEE.

The chain has TRBV6-6 and TRBJ1-2; 10 bases match TRBD1. The V gene's germline CDR1 is MNHNY and CDR2 SVGAGI (reference sequence). J was trimmed by 4 bases and V by 8 bases; bases with no gene match: 7. This CDR3 is built from 14 residues. DNA of the CDR3: TGTGCCAGCGGAGGGACAGGGGACATCTATGGCTACACCTTC. Translation gives CASGGTGDIYGYTF.

The sample holds a few counts of this clone. This rearrangement joins TRBV15 to TRBJ1-2; possible D gene TRBD1, 6 bases. The CDR3 consists of 15 residues. The germline V gene encodes CDR1 LNHNV and CDR2 YYDKDF (reference sequence). Trimming pared 0 bases from V and 8 bases from J, leaving 16 bases between. The CDR3 DNA reads as TGTGCCACCAGCAGAGATTGGGGGGGCCAGGGCGGCTACACCTTC. Its translation is CATSRDWGGQGGYTF.

This clone appeared a single time. This chain joins TRBV6-5 and TRBJ2-3, with 8 bases lining up with TRBD2. Per the germline V gene, CDR1 is MNHEY and CDR2 is SVGAGI. The CDR3 consists of 16 residues. V lost 0 bases and J lost 6; bases outside the gene matches: 8. CDR3 region: CASSYSTPGGADTQYF. The CDR3 DNA sequence: TGTGCCAGCAGTTACTCGACTCCGGGAGGGGCGGATACGCAGTATTTT.

The rearrangement links TRBV5-6 to TRBJ2-3; TRBD2 matches 9 bases. This CDR3 is 16 amino acids long. V lost 0 bases to trimming and J lost 2 bases; unmatched junction nucleotides: 4. Germline V gene data show CDR1 as SGHDT and CDR2 as YYEEEE. DNA of the CDR3: TGTGCCAGCAGCTTGGCGGCTAGCGGGATCACAGATACGCAGTATTTT. This gives the protein CASSLAASGITDTQYF. Combining the CDR3 with reference TRBV5-6 and TRBJ2-3 gives the whole variable domain DAGVTQSPTHLIKTRGQQVTLRCSPKSGHDTVSWYQQALGQGPQFIFQYYEEEERQRGNFPDRFSGHQFPNYSSELNVNALLLGDSALYLCASSLAASGITDTQYFGPGTRLTVL.

The gene calls are TRBV9 and TRBJ1-6; 10 bases match TRBD1. Germline CDR1 SGDLS, CDR2 YYNGEE. Losses at the gene ends were 0 bases for V and 10 bases for J; bases not matched to a gene: 4. This CDR3 has 15 amino acids. The CDR3 nucleotides read TGTGCCAGCAGCGTAGTTGGGACAGGGGAATCACCCCTCCACTTT. This translates into CASSVVGTGESPLHF.

V is TRBV9 and J is TRBJ2-7; 8 positions match TRBD2. CDR1 and CDR2 (germline): SGDLS, YYNGEE. The V and J ends lost 2 bases and 4 bases, in that order; junction bases with no gene match: 5. The CDR3 has 14 residues. The CDR3 DNA reads as TGTGCCAGCAGCGTTGCCCCTAGCGGGTACGAGCAGTACTTC. Translation: CASSVAPSGYEQYF. Filled out from reference TRBV9 and TRBJ2-7, the complete variable domain reads DSGVTQTPKHLITATGQRVTLRCSPRSGDLSVYWYQQSLDQGLQFLIQYYNGEERAKGNILERFSAQQFPDLHSELNLSSLELGDSALYFCASSVAPSGYEQYFGPGTRLTVT.

As DNA, the CDR3 is TGTGCCAGCAGTGCCCGGGACGCCCATCACACAGATACGCAGTATTTT. It codes for CASSARDAHHTDTQYF. The V and J genes are TRBV27 and TRBJ2-3, with D possibly called TRBD1 or TRBD2 (5 bases each). Germline V gene lookup returns CDR1 MNHEY and CDR2 SMNVEV (reference sequence). Trimming took off 5 bases at V and 2 bases at J, with 17 bases between the two ends. The length of the CDR3 is 16 residues.

In nucleotides, the CDR3 is TGTGCCAGCAGCTTCAATAGCGGGGACGGAGAGACCCAGTACTTC. It yields the protein CASSFNSGDGETQYF. The chain joins TRBV7-2 to TRBJ2-5, with TRBD2 matching 8 bases. This CDR3 comprises 15 residues. With 3 bases clipped from V and 4 bases from J, the junction kept 7 bases outside the gene matches. Germline loops: CDR1 SGHTA, CDR2 FQGNSA.

This clone was found a few times. V is TRBV10-3 and J is TRBJ1-3; 7 nucleotides line up with TRBD1. This CDR3 contains 14 residues. With V trimmed by 6 bases and J by 4 bases, 6 bases remained unmatched. Germline V lookup: CDR1 ENHRY, CDR2 SYGVKD. This CDR3 is CAIRTTGYGNTIYF. The CDR3 DNA reads as TGTGCCATCAGGACGACAGGGTACGGAAACACCATATATTTT.

The rearrangement links TRBV15 to TRBJ2-2; D may match TRBD1 or TRBD2 (5 bases each). Germline-derived CDR1 and CDR2 are LNHNV and YYDKDF (reference sequence). V gave up 1 base and J gave up 3 bases, with 12 bases separating them. The CDR3 extends over 16 amino acids. This chain's CDR3 is CATSRGTGPYTGELFF. CDR3 sequence (DNA): TGTGCCACCAGCAGAGGGACGGGGCCCTACACCGGGGAGCTGTTTTTT.